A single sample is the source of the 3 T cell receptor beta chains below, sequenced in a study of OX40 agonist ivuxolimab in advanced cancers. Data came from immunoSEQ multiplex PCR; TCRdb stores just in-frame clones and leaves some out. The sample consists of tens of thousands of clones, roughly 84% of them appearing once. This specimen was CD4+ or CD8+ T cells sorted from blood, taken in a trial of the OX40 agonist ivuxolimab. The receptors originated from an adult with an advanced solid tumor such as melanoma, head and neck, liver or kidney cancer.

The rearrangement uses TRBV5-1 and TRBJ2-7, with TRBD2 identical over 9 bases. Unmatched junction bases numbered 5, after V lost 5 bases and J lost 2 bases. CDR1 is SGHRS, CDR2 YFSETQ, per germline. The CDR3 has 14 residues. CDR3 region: CASSTGGGAYEQYF. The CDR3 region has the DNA TGCGCCAGCAGTACGGGCGGGGGGGCCTACGAGCAGTACTTC. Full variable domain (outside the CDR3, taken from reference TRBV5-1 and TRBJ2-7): KAGVTQTPRYLIKTRGQQVTLSCSPISGHRSVSWYQQTPGQGLQFLFEYFSETQRNKGNFPGRFSGRQFSNSRSEMNVSTLELGDSALYLCASSTGGGAYEQYFGPGTRLTVT.

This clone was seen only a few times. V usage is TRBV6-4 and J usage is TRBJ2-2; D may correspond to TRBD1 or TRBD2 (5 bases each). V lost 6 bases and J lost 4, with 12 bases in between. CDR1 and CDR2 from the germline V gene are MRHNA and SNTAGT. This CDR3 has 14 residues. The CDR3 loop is CASRAGTTTGELFF. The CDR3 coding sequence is TGTGCCAGCAGAGCTGGGACGACCACCGGGGAGCTGTTTTTT.

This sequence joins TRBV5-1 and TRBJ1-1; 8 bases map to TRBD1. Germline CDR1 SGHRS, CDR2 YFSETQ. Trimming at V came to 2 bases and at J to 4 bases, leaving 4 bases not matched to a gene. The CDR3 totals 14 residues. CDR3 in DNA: TGCGCCAGCAGCTTAAGGACAGGGCCCACTGAAGCTTTCTTT. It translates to CASSLRTGPTEAFF.